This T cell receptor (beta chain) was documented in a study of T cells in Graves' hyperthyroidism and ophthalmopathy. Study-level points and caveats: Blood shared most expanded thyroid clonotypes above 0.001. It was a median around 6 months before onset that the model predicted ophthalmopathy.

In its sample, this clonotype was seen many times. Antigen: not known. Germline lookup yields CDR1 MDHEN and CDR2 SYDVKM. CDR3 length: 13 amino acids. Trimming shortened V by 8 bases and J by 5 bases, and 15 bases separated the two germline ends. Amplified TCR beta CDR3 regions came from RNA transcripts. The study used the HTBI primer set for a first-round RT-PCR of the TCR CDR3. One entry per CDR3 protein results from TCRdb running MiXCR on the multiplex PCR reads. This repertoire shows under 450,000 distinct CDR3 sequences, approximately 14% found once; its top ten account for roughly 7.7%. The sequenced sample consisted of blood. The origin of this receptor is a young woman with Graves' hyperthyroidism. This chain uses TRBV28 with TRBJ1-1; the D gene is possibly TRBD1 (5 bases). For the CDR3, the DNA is TGTGCCAGCCGCAGGGTGGGAAGGACTGAAGCTTTCTTT. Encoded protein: CASRRVGRTEAFF.